This TCR beta chain was identified during a study of blood T cell repertoires in COVID-19. At the level of the study: Researchers got acute and convalescent COVID-19 samples from the United States, Italy and Spain.

This CDR3 comprises 12 residues. In the original analysis: Reference gene primer amplification in the assay estimated nucleated cell counts. Produced via immunoSEQ multiplex PCR; TCRdb's table is partial and in-frame only. That table is the source of V, J and clone size, and D and trimming were worked out from the DNA. The sample includes roughly 97,000 clones, around 87% of them seen just once. Specimen: peripheral blood. This TCR was recovered from a human donor in a cohort sampled during active COVID-19. The chain links TRBV7-5 to TRBJ2-7; the listed D gene, TRBD2, was not tested against the DNA. TRBV7-5 is a pseudogene segment. CDR3 in amino acids: CVRSGRLYEQYF. CDR3 in DNA: TGTGTCAGAAGCGGGAGGCTTTACGAGCAGTACTTC.